The 11 T cell receptor beta chains below were found in one sample sequenced in a study of T cell responses to AZD1222 COVID-19 vaccine. Assay used: immunoSEQ multiplex PCR; TCRdb lists only in-frame clones, some missing. The sample shows approximately 120,000 clones, roughly 86% of them seen only once. Sequences were derived from peripheral blood, sampled 28 days after the second AZD1222 dose. These receptors were taken from an adult who received the AZD1222 COVID-19 vaccine.

This clone was seen a single time. The V gene is TRBV5-1, the J gene TRBJ2-1; 8 bases line up with TRBD2. With 4 bases clipped from V and 2 bases from J, the junction kept 5 bases outside the gene matches. Germline V gene sequence: CDR1 SGHRS, CDR2 YFSETQ. The CDR3 runs to 15 residues. The CDR3 is CASSQTSGTYNEQFF. CDR3 DNA: TGCGCCAGCAGCCAAACTAGCGGCACCTACAATGAGCAGTTCTTC.

This sequence joins TRBV7-6 and TRBJ2-7; 11 bases agree with TRBD2. V lost 3 bases, J lost 4 bases, and 14 bases stayed unmatched. Germline V gives CDR1 SGHVS, CDR2 FNYEAQ. CDR3 length: 18 residues. CDR3 in amino acids: CASSFKPGSSGRVYEQYF. In nucleotides, the CDR3 is TGTGCCAGCAGCTTCAAACCCGGGAGTAGCGGGAGGGTGTACGAGCAGTACTTC.

This clone was found once. J is TRBJ1-5 and V is TRBV4-2; D is unresolved. Per germline, CDR1 LGHNA and CDR2 YNFKEQ. Trimming removed 1 base at V and 2 bases at J, with 12 bases between. The CDR3 spans 16 residues. The CDR3 bases are TGTGCCAGCAGCCAAGCGAAAAGGTGGGGCAATCAGCCCCAGCATTTT. Translation gives CASSQAKRWGNQPQHF.

This clone appeared a few times. V usage is TRBV7-9 and J usage is TRBJ1-3, with D possibly matching TRBD1 (6 bases). Trimming left V 3 bases short and J 1 base short, with 22 bases between. The germline V gene has CDR1 SEHNR and CDR2 FQNEAQ (reference sequence). This CDR3 spans 19 amino acids. The CDR3 DNA reads TGTGCCAGCAGCTTCCGAACAGGGACCCCCTCTTGGTCTGGAAACACCATATATTTT. Protein sequence: CASSFRTGTPSWSGNTIYF.

V is TRBV7-2 and J is TRBJ2-5; 8 bases line up with TRBD2. Germline lookup yields CDR1 SGHTA and CDR2 FQGNSA. V lost 2 bases and J lost 2; bases outside the gene matches: 10. The length of the CDR3 is 17 residues. The CDR3 DNA follows: TGTGCCAGCAGCTTAATCAGCAACGGGAGGGGTCAAGAGACCCAGTACTTC. This codes for CASSLISNGRGQETQYF.

This clone was picked up one time. This chain joins TRBV15 and TRBJ2-3, with D unclear. Looked up from germline, CDR1 is LNHNV and CDR2 is YYDKDF (reference sequence). V lost 1 base, J lost 6 bases, and 5 bases lay in between. CDR3 size: 12 residues. The CDR3 coding sequence is TGTGCCACCAGCAGAGCCCGCGATACGCAGTATTTT. This sequence encodes CATSRARDTQYF.

This rearrangement joins TRBV6-5 to TRBJ1-2, with D hard to call. There are 11 residues in the CDR3. V lost 6 bases, J lost 11 bases, and 13 bases lay in between. Germline V CDR1 and CDR2: MNHEY, SVGAGI. CDR3 in DNA: TGTGCCAGCAGCCGACTCTCAGGTTACACCTTC. Translation gives CASSRLSGYTF.

The chain carries TRBV9 and TRBJ1-6; D may be TRBD1 (5 bases). The CDR3 consists of 15 residues. Germline V gene data show CDR1 as SGDLS and CDR2 as YYNGEE. With 0 bases removed from V and 7 bases from J, the gap between germline ends came to 11 bases. The CDR3 DNA reads as TGTGCCAGCAGCGTAGAACCTGGGGCCAATTCACCCCTCCACTTT. It yields the protein CASSVEPGANSPLHF.

The chain links TRBV10-3 to TRBJ2-1; 8 bases map to TRBD2. With 4 bases clipped from V and 8 bases from J, the junction kept 10 bases outside the gene matches. Germline CDR1 and CDR2: ENHRY and SYGVKD. The CDR3 sequence is 15 residues long. CDR3 nucleotides: TGTGCCATCAGTGCTCCAGCGGGAGATCAATATGAGCAGTTCTTC. Protein: CAISAPAGDQYEQFF.

The chain recombines TRBV6-4 with TRBJ2-1; TRBD2 agrees at 9 bases. The V gene end was trimmed by 4 bases and the J gene end by 9 bases; junction bases not matched to a gene: 7. The germline V gene has CDR1 MRHNA and CDR2 SNTAGT. The CDR3 contains 14 residues. DNA for the CDR3: TGTGCCAGCAGTGCGGGAGCGGGAGGAGGTGAGCAGTTCTTC. Encoded protein: CASSAGAGGGEQFF.

This chain uses TRBV19 with TRBJ1-5, with 9 bases aligning to TRBD1. V was pared by 5 bases and J by 4 bases, with 9 bases of the junction left unmatched. The CDR3 runs 16 residues. CDR1 is LNHDA and CDR2 is SQIVND in the germline V gene (reference sequence). The CDR3 loop is CASSAPGQGGNQPQHF. The DNA of the CDR3 is TGTGCCAGTAGTGCACCGGGACAGGGAGGGAATCAGCCCCAGCATTTT.